The entry below gives a single TCR beta chain sequence along with its context. The data originate from a study of shared clonotypes between healthy human individuals. TCRdb's copy holds only in-frame clones and misses some; the assay was immunoSEQ multiplex PCR. The sample shows around 1.1 million clones, roughly 80% of them seen only once. This CDR3 region has 13 residues. Germline V gene data show CDR1 as MDHEN and CDR2 as SYDVKM. V was pared by 6 bases and J by 7 bases, with 13 bases between. The chain recombines TRBV28 with TRBJ2-1; D not certain. The receptor was isolated from a young man in good health. Some clones in this sample may be carry-over from other donors' samples. The sequenced sample consisted of memory CD4+ T cells from PBMCs. Subset here: CD45RA-negative fraction. CDR3 loop: CASRHPDRNEQFF. The CDR3 DNA is TGTGCCAGCAGACATCCCGATAGGAATGAGCAGTTCTTC.